One and the same sample provided the 21 T cell receptor beta chains below, sequenced in a study of cytomegalovirus exposure and HLA in healthy donors. Researchers ran the PCR with 60 Vbeta and 13 Jbeta primers. The table came from immunoSEQ multiplex PCR; TCRdb's copy has only in-frame clones and leaves some out. Of around 37,000 clones in the sample, 82% were seen once. The sequenced sample consisted of PBMCs. The source of these receptors is a woman younger than 30 in good health and CMV-seropositive.

This chain uses TRBV30 with TRBJ2-2, with 9 bases fitting TRBD2. The V gene end was trimmed by 0 bases and the J gene end by 4 bases; junction bases not matched to a gene: 3. This CDR3 is 15 amino acids long. The germline V gene encodes CDR1 GTSNPN and CDR2 SVGIG (reference sequence). DNA of the CDR3: TGTGCCTGGAGTGTACTGGGACTAGCCACCGGGGAGCTGTTTTTT. Translating it yields CAWSVLGLATGELFF.

The V gene is TRBV7-9, the J gene TRBJ2-5; D is perhaps TRBD1 (8 bases). Trimming pared 1 base from V and 5 bases from J, leaving 14 bases between. Per germline, CDR1 SEHNR and CDR2 FQNEAQ (reference sequence). CDR3 length equals 15 residues. CDR3 protein: CASSLGTGRGETQYF. For the CDR3, the DNA is TGTGCCAGCAGCTTAGGGACAGGGAGGGGCGAGACCCAGTACTTC.

CDR3 in DNA: TGTGCCAGCAGTTATCAGGGTGACTATGGCTACACCTTC. It translates to CASSYQGDYGYTF. The chain recombines TRBV27 with TRBJ1-2, with D maybe TRBD1 (5 bases). CDR1 MNHEY and CDR2 SMNVEV come from the germline V gene (reference sequence). Trimming left V 4 bases short and J 3 bases short, with 9 bases between. The CDR3 extends over 13 amino acids.

The chain employs TRBV6-5 and TRBJ2-1; 9 nucleotides match TRBD2. V shed 3 bases and J 9 bases; nucleotides not matched to a gene: 6. Germline-derived CDR1 and CDR2 are MNHEY and SVGAGI. The CDR3 consists of 14 residues. CDR3 amino acids: CASSYGGGAGEQFF. The CDR3 nucleotides read TGTGCCAGCAGTTATGGCGGGGGGGCTGGTGAGCAGTTCTTC.

The chain carries TRBV9 and TRBJ2-5; D gene unclear. V lost 0 bases and J lost 2, with 8 bases in between. This CDR3 comprises 14 residues. Per the germline V gene, CDR1 is SGDLS and CDR2 is YYNGEE. CDR3 sequence reads: CASSVELLQETQYF. The CDR3 bases are TGTGCCAGCAGCGTAGAGCTCCTTCAAGAGACCCAGTACTTC.

The chain links TRBV5-1 to TRBJ2-7; 10 bases are shared with TRBD1. After removal of 3 bases from V and 0 bases from J, the junction contained 0 bases not matched to a gene. CDR1 SGHRS and CDR2 YFSETQ come from the germline V gene. This CDR3 spans 14 amino acids. CDR3 region: CASSWTGGSYEQYF. CDR3 coding DNA: TGCGCCAGCAGCTGGACAGGGGGCTCCTACGAGCAGTACTTC.

The chain uses TRBV18 and TRBJ1-1, with 7 bases lining up with TRBD1. The CDR3 is 16 residues long. The V segment lost 3 bases and the J segment 1 base; nucleotides outside the gene matches: 8. CDR1 is KGHSH, CDR2 LQKENI, per germline. The CDR3 sequence is CASSPGNRGQNTEAFF. In nucleotides, the CDR3 is TGTGCCAGCTCACCGGGTAACAGGGGCCAGAACACTGAAGCTTTCTTT.

The genes are TRBV7-2 and TRBJ1-2, with D possibly being TRBD1 (6 bases). The CDR3 sequence is 15 residues long. V dropped 5 bases and J dropped 3 bases, with 16 bases sitting between them. The germline V gene encodes CDR1 SGHTA and CDR2 FQGNSA. The CDR3 DNA reads as TGTGCCAGCAGCAAGATACAGGGTTCGGACTATGGCTACACCTTC. It translates to CASSKIQGSDYGYTF.

The rearrangement joins TRBV7-2 to TRBJ2-7, with a tentative D call TRBD2 (5 bases). The V end was cut by 3 bases, the J end by 0 bases, with 6 bases between. The CDR3 covers 13 residues. Per germline, CDR1 SGHTA and CDR2 FQGNSA. CDR3 coding DNA: TGTGCCAGCAGCTTTACTAGCTCCTACGAGCAGTACTTC. It encodes CASSFTSSYEQYF.

About this clone: The junction and the germline gene differ at one end; a read error may be behind it. The chain couples TRBV7-9 to TRBJ1-2, with TRBD1 identical over 11 bases. This CDR3 spans 14 amino acids. The germline CDR1 and CDR2 sequences are SEHNR and FQNEAQ (reference sequence). The CDR3 loop reads CSSSLGGQGARSTF. Written as DNA, the CDR3 is TGTTCCAGCAGCTTAGGCGGACAGGGGGCTAGAAGCACCTTC.

V usage is TRBV4-3 and J usage is TRBJ1-2; D perhaps matches TRBD1 (5 bases). The CDR3 loop spans 13 amino acids. Trimming left V 1 base short and J 7 bases short, with 10 bases between. CDR1 LGHNA and CDR2 YSLEER come from the germline V gene. The CDR3 DNA follows: TGCGCCAGCAGCCAAGTCCAGGGTAGTGGCTACACCTTC. As protein: CASSQVQGSGYTF.

This chain connects TRBV7-8 to TRBJ2-1; 10 nucleotides match TRBD2. The CDR3 runs to 15 residues. Germline V gene lookup returns CDR1 SGHVS and CDR2 FQNEAQ. The ends lost 1 base at V and 8 bases at J; junction bases unmatched: 5. The DNA of the CDR3 is TGTGCCAGCAGCTTAGGTAGCGGGAGGTCCGATGAGCAGTTCTTC. Translated: CASSLGSGRSDEQFF.

J is TRBJ2-2 and V is TRBV13, with 7 bases fitting TRBD2. The CDR3 has 13 amino acids. The germline V gene has CDR1 PRHDT and CDR2 FYEKMQ (reference sequence). V trimming: 8 bases; J trimming: 5 bases; junction bases outside the gene matches: 5. CDR3 amino acids: CASGLAVTGELFF. In nucleotides, the CDR3 is TGTGCCAGCGGGCTAGCGGTGACCGGGGAGCTGTTTTTT.

CDR3 coding DNA: TGTGCCAGCAGCTCCGGCCCCCCAGGGGTCCAAGAGACCCAGTACTTC. Its protein product is CASSSGPPGVQETQYF. The chain combines TRBV7-9 with TRBJ2-5, with D perhaps matching TRBD1 (6 bases). Germline V gene data show CDR1 as SEHNR and CDR2 as FQNEAQ (reference sequence). The CDR3 length is 16 residues. V lost 4 bases to trimming and J lost 1 base, with 16 bases between them.

The CDR3 is CASSQEGEGEKLFF. CDR3 coding DNA: TGTGCCAGCAGCCAAGAAGGGGAGGGAGAAAAACTGTTTTTT. The J gene is TRBJ1-4, the V gene TRBV4-2; possible D gene TRBD1, 5 bases. The CDR3 consists of 14 residues. V was pared by 0 bases and J by 8 bases, with 10 bases between. Germline V gene sequence: CDR1 LGHNA, CDR2 YNFKEQ.

This clone occurred once. The chain has TRBV18 and TRBJ2-2; 13 nucleotides match TRBD2. Germline CDR1 reads KGHSH; CDR2 reads LQKENI. The V and J ends lost 0 bases and 7 bases, in that order; junction bases with no gene match: 2. The CDR3 is 16 amino acids. CDR3 loop: CASSPPGLAGFGELFF. The CDR3 region has the DNA TGTGCCAGCTCACCACCGGGACTAGCGGGATTCGGGGAGCTGTTTTTT.

The chain combines TRBV7-9 with TRBJ1-5, with 7 nucleotides matching TRBD1. The CDR3 totals 13 residues. The V gene's germline CDR1 is SEHNR and CDR2 FQNEAQ (reference sequence). Trimming took 5 bases from V and 5 from J; bases not matched to a gene: 3. DNA for the CDR3: TGTGCCAGCAGCCCGGGACAGTATCAGCCCCAGCATTTT. This encodes CASSPGQYQPQHF. Full variable domain (outside the CDR3, taken from reference TRBV7-9 and TRBJ1-5): DTGVSQNPRHKITKRGQNVTFRCDPISEHNRLYWYRQTLGQGPEFLTYFQNEAQLEKSRLLSDRFSAERPKGSFSTLEIQRTEQGDSAMYLCASSPGQYQPQHFGDGTRLSIL.

This chain links TRBV19 with TRBJ2-3; 12 nucleotides align to TRBD2. The ends lost 3 bases at V and 7 bases at J; junction bases unmatched: 8. CDR1 and CDR2 (germline): LNHDA, SQIVND (reference sequence). The length of the CDR3 is 16 residues. The CDR3 loop reads CASSMGLAGTAYTQYF. The CDR3 DNA reads as TGTGCCAGTAGTATGGGACTAGCGGGTACAGCCTATACGCAGTATTTT. Using reference TRBV19 and TRBJ2-3 for the parts outside the CDR3, the full variable domain is DGGITQSPKYLFRKEGQNVTLSCEQNLNHDAMYWYRQDPGQGLRLIYYSQIVNDFQKGDIAEGYSVSREKKESFPLTVTSAQKNPTAFYLCASSMGLAGTAYTQYFGPGTRLTVL.

The chain carries TRBV7-2 and TRBJ1-2, with 8 bases identical to TRBD1. The CDR3 has 15 residues. V shed 4 bases, J shed 7 bases, and the junction held 11 bases outside the gene matches. In germline, CDR1 is SGHTA, CDR2 FQGNSA. The CDR3 nucleotides are TGTGCCAGCAGCTCCGCCGGGACAGGAGGTGGTGGCTACACCTTC. This gives the protein CASSSAGTGGGGYTF.

The chain links TRBV18 to TRBJ2-5; 14 nucleotides agree with TRBD2. This CDR3 has 16 amino acids. The germline V gene encodes CDR1 KGHSH and CDR2 LQKENI. V was clipped by 4 bases and J by 1 base; unmatched bases: 2. CDR3 sequence (DNA): TGTGCCAGCTCACTCGGGACTAGCGGGGGCCAAGAGACCCAGTACTTC. This encodes CASSLGTSGGQETQYF.

The chain has TRBV27 and TRBJ2-1; the match to TRBD1 covers 11 bases. CDR1 is MNHEY, CDR2 SMNVEV, per germline (reference sequence). The CDR3 runs to 15 residues. The J segment lost 3 bases and the V segment lost 6 bases, leaving 4 bases of the junction unmatched. CDR3 in DNA: TGTGCCAGCAGGACGGACAGGGGGCTCTACAATGAGCAGTTCTTC. As protein: CASRTDRGLYNEQFF.